This T cell receptor beta chain came from a study of blood T cells in healthy people across ages. Findings of the study overall: Unsorted PBMCs blocked a conclusive comparison of naive and antigen-experienced cells. Researchers judged that diversity estimates from one million T cells fell short of true values.

A sample-barcoded 5' primer and a J-beta primer mix were used in a second PCR of about 6 to 12 cycles. TCRdb redid the calling of the 5' RACE reads with MiXCR, one entry per CDR3 protein. Of over 1,500,000 distinct CDR3 sequences listed, about 50% are singletons. V dropped 0 bases and J dropped 3 bases, with 6 bases sitting between them. Germline CDR1 and CDR2: SGHTS and YDEGEE. The CDR3 contains 14 residues. This clonotype was counted only a few times. The antigen remains undetermined. The sample comprised blood. This TCR was sampled from a woman between 40 and 55 years old in good health. This chain connects TRBV5-8 to TRBJ2-2; no clear D gene. The CDR3 loop reads CASSLETHTGELFF. For the CDR3, the DNA is TGTGCCAGCAGCTTGGAGACACACACCGGGGAGCTGTTTTTT.